This T cell receptor (beta chain) was retrieved from a study of blood T cells in healthy people across ages. Broader study findings: There were more naive CD4+ cells and higher diversity in long-lived donors than in aged donors. Correlation between TCR beta diversity and naive T cell percentage was strong.

The CDR3 consists of 15 residues. Germline V CDR1 and CDR2: LGHDT, YNNKEL (reference sequence). Trimming stripped 2 bases from V and 2 bases from J, with 7 bases between. A word on this clonotype: Antigen: not known. This could be a read error, since a much larger clone is one nucleotide away.

The authors isolated at least 7 million PBMCs per sample. Using a J-beta primer mix together with a sample-barcoded 5' primer, a second PCR was run for roughly 6 to 11 cycles. TCRdb passed the 5' RACE reads through MiXCR, listing each CDR3 protein once. The sample yields over 500,000 distinct CDR3 sequences, about 51% seen once. This TCR was recovered from an elderly woman in good health. This sequence joins TRBV3-1 and TRBJ2-6, with no clear D. Sequencing input: blood. CDR3 in amino acids: CASSQRATGANVLTF. The CDR3 DNA reads TGTGCCAGCAGCCAACGGGCAACTGGGGCCAACGTCCTGACTTTC.